One sample yielded the 23 T cell receptor beta chains listed below, sequenced in a study of blood T cell repertoires in COVID-19 (dated by TCRdb to between 2020 and 2021). The library relied on the immunoSEQ multiplex PCR assay. Drawn from immuneACCESS, this table holds only the in-frame rearrangements with V and J called that TCRdb kept. Clones are partly lost; checked studies trace under half to an unresolved V gene and leave the rest unexplained. Recorded for this sample are tens of thousands of clones; over 80% of them occurred a single time. Together, the top ten hold about 5.3% of the sample. Material: peripheral blood. The source is a man in his fifties or sixties with active COVID-19.

J is TRBJ1-4 and V is TRBV6-2 or TRBV6-3; D not certain. Trimming shortened V by 8 bases and J by 7 bases, and 17 bases separated the two germline ends. Germline assignment: CDR1 MNHEY and CDR2 SVGEGT. The CDR3 is made up of 14 amino acids. The CDR3 coding sequence is TGTGCCAGCGGCCGACCCGGGAGAACTGAAAAACTGTTTTTT. Translated, it gives CASGRPGRTEKLFF.

The V call is TRBV5-5, the J call TRBJ1-6, with 7 nucleotides matching TRBD1. The germline V gene encodes CDR1 SGHKS and CDR2 YYEKEE (reference sequence). The CDR3 runs to 15 residues. V lost 3 bases to trimming and J lost 7 bases; unmatched junction nucleotides: 7. CDR3 DNA: TGTGCCAGCAGCTGGACAGGCCGAGGGAATTCACCCCTCCACTTT. As protein: CASSWTGRGNSPLHF.

The chain couples TRBV19 to TRBJ1-2; weak D call: TRBD1 (5 bases). From germline, CDR1 is LNHDA and CDR2 SQIVND (reference sequence). CDR3 length: 13 residues. V shed 1 base and J shed 4 bases, with 7 bases lying between them. CDR3 sequence: CASSIVRAYGYTF. The CDR3 DNA is TGTGCCAGTAGTATAGTCAGGGCCTATGGCTACACCTTC. The full variable domain, its missing parts supplied by reference TRBV19 and TRBJ1-2, is DGGITQSPKYLFRKEGQNVTLSCEQNLNHDAMYWYRQDPGQGLRLIYYSQIVNDFQKGDIAEGYSVSREKKESFPLTVTSAQKNPTAFYLCASSIVRAYGYTFGSGTRLTVV.

The chain uses TRBV20-1 and TRBJ1-4; 7 bases align to TRBD1. The junction had 4 bases not matched to a gene; V was cut back by 3 bases and J by 6 bases. CDR1 DFQATT and CDR2 SNEGSKA come from the germline V gene (reference sequence). The CDR3 totals 13 residues. This CDR3 reads CSASKGADEKLFF. The DNA of the CDR3 is TGCAGTGCTAGTAAGGGGGCGGATGAAAAACTGTTTTTT.

This chain links TRBV9 with TRBJ2-7; D perhaps matches TRBD1 (6 bases). The CDR3 length is 13 residues. Looked up from germline, CDR1 is SGDLS and CDR2 is YYNGEE. Trimming took 4 bases from V and 3 from J, leaving 11 bases between them. CDR3 bases: TGTGCCAGCAGCCCTCGGACAGACTACGAGCAGTACTTC. It codes for CASSPRTDYEQYF.

This chain joins TRBV7-2 and TRBJ2-5; a possible D gene is TRBD1 (5 bases). CDR1 and CDR2 from the germline V gene are SGHTA and FQGNSA. CDR3 length equals 13 residues. V dropped 3 bases and J dropped 5 bases, with 10 bases sitting between them. The CDR3 reads CASSFQGSETQYF. CDR3 coding DNA: TGTGCCAGCAGCTTCCAGGGATCGGAGACCCAGTACTTC.

V usage is TRBV5-8 and J usage is TRBJ1-5, with TRBD1 as a possible D gene (5 bases). This CDR3 is 12 amino acids long. V dropped 2 bases and J dropped 10 bases, with 10 bases sitting between them. Germline CDR1 is SGHTS and CDR2 is YDEGEE. CDR3 DNA sequence: TGTGCCAGCAGCTTTGCGGGGGGTCCCCAGCATTTT. Protein: CASSFAGGPQHF.

The CDR3 is CASSLGAGGIGYGYTF. The CDR3 DNA follows: TGCGCCAGCAGCTTGGGGGCAGGGGGAATCGGCTATGGCTACACCTTC. The V and J genes are TRBV5-1 and TRBJ1-2, with 7 bases fitting TRBD1. The V gene's germline CDR1 is SGHRS and CDR2 YFSETQ. The V gene end was trimmed by 0 bases and the J gene end by 4 bases; junction bases not matched to a gene: 9. The CDR3 runs to 16 residues.

The genes are TRBV11-1 and TRBJ2-3, with D tentatively TRBD2 (5 bases). The germline V gene encodes CDR1 SGHAT and CDR2 FQDESV (reference sequence). V was cut by 1 base and J by 1 base, with 9 bases left in between. The CDR3 consists of 15 residues. The CDR3 region is CASSLGNSGTDTQYF. CDR3 coding DNA: TGTGCCAGCAGCTTAGGTAATAGCGGCACAGATACGCAGTATTTT.

The chain has TRBV19 and TRBJ1-2, with a possible D match to TRBD1 (6 bases). This CDR3 contains 15 residues. Germline-derived CDR1 and CDR2 are LNHDA and SQIVND (reference sequence). The V gene lost 5 bases and the J gene lost 4 bases, with 17 bases spanning the gap. The CDR3 DNA is TGTGCCAGTAGTTCTAACGGACAGTTGGCCTATGGCTACACCTTC. Translation: CASSSNGQLAYGYTF.

The chain carries TRBV3-1 (or the pseudogene TRBV3-2) and TRBJ2-7, with 7 nucleotides matching TRBD2. CDR1 is LGHDT and CDR2 is YNNKEL in the germline V gene (reference sequence). Trimming took 3 bases from V and 7 from J; bases not matched to a gene: 0. The CDR3 runs 11 residues. In DNA, the CDR3 is TGTGCCAGCAGCCACGGGGGGGAGCAGTACTTC. Translated, it gives CASSHGGEQYF.

V usage is TRBV27 and J usage is TRBJ1-1, with D perhaps TRBD1 (5 bases). Trimming stripped 2 bases from V and 5 bases from J, with 12 bases between. The germline CDR1 and CDR2 sequences are MNHEY and SMNVEV (reference sequence). The CDR3 contains 14 residues. The CDR3 region is CASSLRSGMTEAFF. DNA of the CDR3: TGTGCCAGCAGTTTAAGATCAGGGATGACTGAAGCTTTCTTT.

Concerning this clone: The junction differs from germline at one of its ends, possibly a read error. V is TRBV6-2 or TRBV6-3 and J is TRBJ2-4, with 10 bases aligning to TRBD2. CDR1 is MNHEY and CDR2 is SVGEGT in the germline V gene. The CDR3 is 20 residues long. The CDR3 loop is CASSHSGGLAGELAKNIQYF. The DNA of the CDR3 is TGTGCCAGCAGTCACTCGGGCGGGCTAGCGGGGGAACTAGCCAAAAACATTCAGTACTTC.

The V and J genes are TRBV4-3 and TRBJ1-2; no firm D call. V lost 4 bases and J lost 7, with 13 bases in between. This CDR3 is 13 amino acids long. The germline gives CDR1 LGHNA, CDR2 YSLEER. The CDR3 region is CASSPQERSGYTF. The CDR3 DNA reads TGCGCCAGCAGCCCTCAAGAACGGTCTGGCTACACCTTC.

The rearrangement links TRBV7-2 to TRBJ1-1, with 8 bases lining up with TRBD1. The germline V gene has CDR1 SGHTA and CDR2 FQGNSA. The V gene end was trimmed by 5 bases and the J gene end by 2 bases; junction bases not matched to a gene: 7. The CDR3 is 15 amino acids. In DNA, the CDR3 is TGTGCCAGCAGCCTGCAGACAGGGGCAAACACTGAAGCTTTCTTT. Protein sequence: CASSLQTGANTEAFF.

The chain links TRBV28 to TRBJ2-7; 9 positions match TRBD1. The CDR3 covers 15 residues. Germline loops: CDR1 MDHEN, CDR2 SYDVKM. With V trimmed by 4 bases and J by 11 bases, 15 bases remained unmatched. The CDR3 spells CASSSGGTRDRGKYF. The CDR3 bases are TGTGCCAGCAGTTCCGGGGGGACGCGTGACAGGGGGAAGTACTTC.

The V call is TRBV15, the J call TRBJ2-7; no clear D gene. The ends were cut back, 0 bases at V and 0 bases at J, with 9 bases in the middle. The CDR3 contains 15 residues. The V gene's germline CDR1 is LNHNV and CDR2 YYDKDF (reference sequence). The CDR3, as DNA: TGTGCCACCAGCAGAGATTCGCCGAGCTCCTACGAGCAGTACTTC. Translated, it gives CATSRDSPSSYEQYF. The variable domain in full, with the rest retrieved from reference TRBV15 and TRBJ2-7, is DAMVIQNPRYQVTQFGKPVTLSCSQTLNHNVMYWYQQKSSQAPKLLFHYYDKDFNNEADTPDNFQSRRPNTSFCFLDIRSPGLGDTAMYLCATSRDSPSSYEQYFGPGTRLTVT.

The chain combines TRBV7-2 with TRBJ2-2; D remains unclear. V was trimmed by 1 base and J by 8 bases, leaving 5 bases between them. Germline loops: CDR1 SGHTA, CDR2 FQGNSA. The CDR3 totals 12 residues. CDR3 bases: TGTGCCAGCAGCTTAGATTATGGGGAGCTGTTTTTT. It yields the protein CASSLDYGELFF.

This clone was counted a few times. This sequence joins TRBV7-9 and TRBJ2-7, with 7 nucleotides matching TRBD1. The germline V gene has CDR1 SEHNR and CDR2 FQNEAQ (reference sequence). The CDR3 is 16 amino acids. J lost 0 bases, V lost 5 bases, and 10 bases had no gene match. The DNA of the CDR3 is TGTGCCAGCAGCCCTGGGACAGCTTGGAGCTCCTACGAGCAGTACTTC. As protein: CASSPGTAWSSYEQYF.

V usage is TRBV28 and J usage is TRBJ1-2; TRBD1 aligns across 8 bases. V lost 6 bases to trimming and J lost 8 bases; unmatched junction nucleotides: 14. The CDR3 length is 15 residues. Germline V lookup: CDR1 MDHEN, CDR2 SYDVKM. DNA of the CDR3: TGTGCCAGCAGCTCCATCTCGGACAGGGTGAAGGGCTACACCTTC. It specifies CASSSISDRVKGYTF.

V usage is TRBV3-1 (or the pseudogene TRBV3-2) and J usage is TRBJ2-1; 9 bases are shared with TRBD2. The V segment lost 0 bases and the J segment 7 bases; nucleotides outside the gene matches: 16. The CDR3 has 19 amino acids. The germline V gene has CDR1 LGHDT and CDR2 YNNKEL (reference sequence). The CDR3: CASSQETAGGPKRENEQFF. CDR3 sequence (DNA): TGTGCCAGCAGCCAAGAAACGGCGGGAGGGCCCAAACGGGAGAATGAGCAGTTCTTC.

This chain links TRBV6-5 with TRBJ2-7; weak D call: TRBD1 (6 bases). The V gene lost 7 bases and the J gene lost 4 bases, with 17 bases spanning the gap. Germline CDR1 is MNHEY and CDR2 is SVGAGI. The CDR3 length is 14 residues. CDR3 sequence reads: CASTQRDKQYEQYF. The CDR3 DNA follows: TGTGCCAGCACCCAAAGGGACAAGCAATACGAGCAGTACTTC.

The chain carries TRBV29-1 and TRBJ1-5, with a tentative D call TRBD1 (6 bases). There are 12 residues in the CDR3. CDR1 SQVTM and CDR2 ANQGSEA come from the germline V gene. V gave up 5 bases and J gave up 4 bases, with 9 bases separating them. CDR3 coding DNA: TGCAGCGTTCTGACAGGAAATCAGCCCCAGCATTTT. Its translation is CSVLTGNQPQHF.